This T cell receptor (beta chain) was profiled in a study of PD-1 blockade in classical Hodgkin lymphoma (dated by TCRdb to the early 2020s). Describing the broader study: Nivolumab dosing was 3 mg/kg intravenously every 2 weeks, continuing until either disease progression or unacceptable toxicity. The study used CyTOF and TCR beta sequencing to define a peripheral blood immune signature of response to PD-1 blockade in classical Hodgkin lymphoma. Here is what the overall study found, with its caveats: Patients starting nivolumab less than 1 year after ASCT had lower diversity and were excluded from later analyses to avoid confounding by immune reconstitution. Only a single clinical trial cohort was studied, and what caused the repertoire differences, possibly disease activity or prior therapy, remained undefined. Newly diagnosed patients were reported to have lower baseline TCR diversity than healthy donors, and relapsed/refractory patients were reported to have lower baseline TCR diversity still. By C4D1, a significant rise was seen in CD4+ TCR diversity but not in CD8+ TCR diversity (p=0.0027 vs p=0.16), and the rise was most apparent among complete responders (p=0.02). Baseline diversity similar to that of newly diagnosed patients was observed in trial patients achieving complete response, whereas significantly lower diversity was observed in partial responders and progressors.

Genomic DNA was extracted with the Qiagen DNeasy kit from unsorted PBMCs and from negatively selected CD4+ and CD8+ fractions. TCR beta CDR3 regions were amplified by immunoSEQ multiplex PCR using primers annealing to V and J segments. A synthetic immune receptor repertoire was used to minimize amplification bias, and any residual bias was removed computationally once sequencing was done. The study's processing was this. Custom Python scripts were used to quantify repertoire diversity as the Shannon entropy index. The unsorted, CD4+ and CD8+ repertoires were each analyzed separately, with the exception of combined analyses, where CD4+ and CD8+ sequences were merged in silico. Clonal expansion was defined as a frequency increase of at least 2-fold after treatment compared with C1D1, and clones undetected at baseline were assigned a pseudocount of 0.5. Clones with 0 or 1 copy at C1D1 were classified as singleton clones, and clones with 2 or more copies were classified as non-singleton clones. Clones expanded in unsorted samples were annotated as CD4+, CD8+ or unknown by matching protein sequences in sorted samples from the same patient. Wilcoxon tests were applied to paired samples to test diversity changes from C1D1 to C4D1. The immuneACCESS repertoire file appears here via TCRdb, limited to in-frame rearrangements. These files lack a portion of the clones; in checked studies, under half of the deficit traces to unresolved V genes, and the cause of the others is not known. The DNA was the basis for D and trimming; V, J and clone size are from that table. The sample table contains about 22,000 clones; only one count was recorded for around 80% of them. The ten biggest clones cover roughly 17% of the sample.

Taken with the paper, the label for time point translates to: cycle 2 day 1 (C2D1) of nivolumab. Relapse after autologous stem cell transplantation had occurred in all trial patients, and cohorts A, B and C were distinguished by prior brentuximab vedotin exposure. The trial cohort was composed of approximately 56 patients with relapsed/refractory classical Hodgkin lymphoma, for whom complete response, partial response or progressive disease was recorded as best overall response. Trial patients were treated with single-agent nivolumab in the multi-cohort phase II CheckMate 205 trial. An independent review committee assessed best overall response by applying the 2007 International Working Group response criteria. Trial PBMCs were collected immediately before nivolumab initiation (C1D1) and during therapy at cycle 2 day 1 and cycle 4 day 1. Peripheral blood was collected in 8 mL Vacutainer Cell Preparation Tubes, from which PBMCs were isolated by centrifugation and then cryopreserved.

The CDR3 measures 12 amino acids from cysteine to phenylalanine. Of the read, only the CDR3 DNA is kept; its 36 bases are in frame from base 1. The CDR1 and CDR2 encoded by the germline V gene are SGHVS and FQNEAQ. The junction shows trimming of 3 bases on V and 6 bases on J, plus 9 bases between the germline ends. This clone was seen a handful of times. What antigen it recognizes has not been identified. No base quality information exists; no much larger clone differs at one position. The sequence links TRBV7-8 to TRBJ2-7, with the D gene not clear enough to name. This TCR came from a human donor with classical Hodgkin lymphoma. The source material was peripheral blood mononuclear cells (PBMCs), sampled before the second cycle of nivolumab. CDR3 region: CASSFDQVEQYF. The nucleotides are TGTGCCAGCAGCTTTGATCAGGTCGAGCAGTACTTC.